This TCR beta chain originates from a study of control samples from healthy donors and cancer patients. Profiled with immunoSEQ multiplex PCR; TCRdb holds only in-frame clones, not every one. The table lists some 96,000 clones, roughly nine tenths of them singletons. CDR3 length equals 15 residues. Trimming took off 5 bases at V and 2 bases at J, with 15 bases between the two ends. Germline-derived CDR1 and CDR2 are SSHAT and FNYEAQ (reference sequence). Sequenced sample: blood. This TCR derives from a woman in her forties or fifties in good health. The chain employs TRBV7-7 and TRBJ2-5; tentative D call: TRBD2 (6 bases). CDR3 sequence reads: CASSPRPSGQETQYF. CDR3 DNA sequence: TGTGCCAGCAGCCCACGGCCAAGCGGGCAAGAGACCCAGTACTTC.